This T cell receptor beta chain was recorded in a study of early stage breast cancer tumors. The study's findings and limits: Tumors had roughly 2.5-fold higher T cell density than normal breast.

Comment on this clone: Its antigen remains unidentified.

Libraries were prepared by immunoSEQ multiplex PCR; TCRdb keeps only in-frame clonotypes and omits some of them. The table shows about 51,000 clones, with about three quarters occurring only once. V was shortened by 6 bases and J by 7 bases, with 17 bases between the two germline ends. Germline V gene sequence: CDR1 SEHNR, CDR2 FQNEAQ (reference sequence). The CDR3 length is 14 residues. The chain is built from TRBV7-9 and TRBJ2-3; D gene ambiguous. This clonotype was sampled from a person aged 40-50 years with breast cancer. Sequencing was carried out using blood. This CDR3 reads CASSPLSWPYTQYF. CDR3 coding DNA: TGTGCCAGCAGTCCACTATCATGGCCCTATACGCAGTATTTT.